This TCR beta chain was documented in a study of cytomegalovirus exposure and HLA in healthy donors. The overall study: As released early, the data held roughly 85 million unique TCRs from HLA-typed donors. Study outcomes and limitations: Some V segments, TRBV6-2 and TRBV6-3 among them, were indistinguishable and were therefore excluded.

All donors participated as healthy donors of bone marrow. CDR3 size: 13 residues. V shed 3 bases, J shed 8 bases, and the junction held 6 bases outside the gene matches. The germline CDR1 and CDR2 sequences are SGHRS and YFSETQ. Turning to this clone: Its target is not known.

The PCR used 60 Vbeta and 13 Jbeta primers. Assay used: immunoSEQ multiplex PCR; TCRdb lists only in-frame clones, some missing. The data show 140,000 to 150,000 clones, less than 85% seen once. The specimen sequenced was PBMCs. V is TRBV5-1 and J is TRBJ1-2, with TRBD1 identical over 8 bases. The sequence derives from a woman aged 55-75 years in good health and CMV-seropositive. The CDR3, as DNA: TGCGCCAGCAGCTCGGACAGGGTGGGCGGCTACACCTTC. As protein: CASSSDRVGGYTF.